Sequencing of this TCR beta chain was carried out in a study of blood T cell repertoires in COVID-19. In the study overall: Italy, Spain and the United States were the sources of the convalescent and acute COVID-19 samples. In each case, the material was cDNA or gDNA derived from T cells, B-cell-depleted T cells, or PBMCs.

This CDR3 is built from 12 residues. Unmatched junction bases numbered 0, after V lost 5 bases and J lost 7 bases. Germline V lookup: CDR1 SGHRS, CDR2 YFSETQ. Original methodology: Reference gene primer amplification in the assay estimated nucleated cell counts. Sequenced by immunoSEQ multiplex PCR; TCRdb stores in-frame clones only, minus some. D and trimming were read from the DNA, whereas the V and J calls and clone size are those reported in that table. The data hold under 150,000 clones, with roughly 85% observed a single time. V usage is TRBV5-1 and J usage is TRBJ1-6; 7 nucleotides agree with TRBD1. Sequenced: peripheral blood. This clonotype was sampled from a human donor in a cohort sampled during active COVID-19. The CDR3 nucleotides are TGCGCCAGCAGACAGGGGAATTCACCCCTCCACTTT. Its translation is CASRQGNSPLHF.